This T cell receptor (beta chain) was identified in a study of cytomegalovirus exposure and HLA in healthy donors. Study-wide points: Clonal expansion, a later analysis showed, was greater in HLA-associated TCR beta chains than in equally common others. More than 150 TCR beta chains were listed as cytomegalovirus-associated. In presence/absence analyses, roughly uniform sequencing depth across donors was assumed.

This CDR3 spans 14 amino acids. The germline CDR1 and CDR2 sequences are MDHEN and SYDVKM. V shed 6 bases and J shed 0 bases, with 9 bases lying between them. For this clone: Its matching antigen is unknown.

Amplification used 60 Vbeta primers and 13 Jbeta primers. Sequencing was performed with immunoSEQ multiplex PCR; in TCRdb, only in-frame clones are kept and a portion is missing. The table includes around 150,000 clones, around 65% detected once. The specimen sequenced was PBMCs. This sequence joins TRBV28 and TRBJ1-5; no firm D call. The TCR was taken from a woman in her thirties or forties in good health and CMV-seropositive. The CDR3 protein is CASSLEASNQPQHF. CDR3 sequence (DNA): TGTGCCAGCAGCCTAGAGGCTAGCAATCAGCCCCAGCATTTT.